These T cell receptor beta chains were read from a single sample in a study of CD8 T cells in ankylosing spondylitis. TCRdb fed the 5' RACE reads into MiXCR, producing one record per CDR3 protein. This table holds 200,000 to 300,000 distinct CDR3 sequences, roughly a third found once. Specimen: blood, either unsorted or a sorted T cell fraction (not recorded which). These receptors were taken from a male donor with ankylosing spondylitis or in good health (not recorded which). The CDR3 runs from the conserved cysteine through the conserved F or W. Each record gives: CDR3 protein, CDR3 DNA, J gene, V gene, clone size, D gene. The D gene is left open where the match is weak. Only some rows state a clone size, as once, few, many or a class for expanded clones.

CATSPGYTEAFF	TGTGCCACCAGCCCGGGGTACACTGAAGCTTTCTTT	TRBJ1-1	TRBV12-3/TRBV12-4	-	-
CASSWVADTQYF	TGTGCCAGCAGTTGGGTGGCAGATACGCAGTATTTT	TRBJ2-3	TRBV28	few	-
CARNSTGMNTEAFF	TGTGCCAGGAATTCGACAGGCATGAACACTGAAGCTTTCTTT	TRBJ1-1	TRBV27	-	-
CASSLVGNEQFF	TGTGCCAGCAGCTTAGTGGGCAATGAGCAGTTCTTC	TRBJ2-1	TRBV7-8	many	-
CSAPPSGGFQETQYF	TGCAGTGCCCCCCCCAGCGGGGGGTTCCAAGAGACCCAGTACTTC	TRBJ2-5	TRBV20-1	few	TRBD2
CASIPHTSTDTQYF	TGTGCCAGCATTCCCCACACATCCACAGATACGCAGTATTTT	TRBJ2-3	TRBV28	-	-
CASSLGGAGYYEQYF	TGTGCCAGCAGCCTAGGAGGAGCAGGGTACTACGAGCAGTACTTC	TRBJ2-7	TRBV21-1	-	-
CASSGTGTGELFF	TGTGCCAGCAGTGGGACAGGGACCGGGGAGCTGTTTTTT	TRBJ2-2	TRBV6-1	-	TRBD1
CSVAGTGSTDTQYF	TGCAGCGTGGCCGGGACAGGGAGCACAGATACGCAGTATTTT	TRBJ2-3	TRBV29-1	many	TRBD1
CASRNTVSSYEQYF	TGTGCCAGTAGGAATACAGTGAGCTCCTACGAGCAGTACTTC	TRBJ2-7	TRBV19	few	-
CSAILYPGQPNTEAFF	TGCAGTGCTATACTATACCCGGGACAGCCAAACACTGAAGCTTTCTTT	TRBJ1-1	TRBV20-1	-	TRBD1
CSAPLQGVRETQYF	TGCAGTGCCCCCCTACAGGGAGTCAGGGAGACCCAGTACTTC	TRBJ2-5	TRBV20-1	few	-
CSARPDRGGYGYTF	TGCAGTGCTAGACCGGACAGGGGAGGCTATGGCTACACCTTC	TRBJ1-2	TRBV20-1	-	TRBD1
CASSPQATETYEQYF	TGTGCCAGCTCACCACAGGCGACGGAAACCTACGAGCAGTACTTC	TRBJ2-7	TRBV18	-	-
CASGQGGSYNEQFF	TGTGCCAGCGGACAGGGGGGGTCCTACAATGAGCAGTTCTTC	TRBJ2-1	TRBV12-3/TRBV12-4	-	TRBD1
CASSANSVRETQYF	TGTGCCAGCAGCGCCAACTCGGTACGAGAGACCCAGTACTTC	TRBJ2-5	TRBV9	once	-
CASSEGTVYEQYF	TGTGCCAGCAGTGAAGGGACAGTCTACGAGCAGTACTTC	TRBJ2-7	TRBV25-1	-	TRBD1
CSVELDRAETQYF	TGCAGCGTTGAACTGGACAGGGCAGAGACCCAGTACTTC	TRBJ2-5	TRBV29-1	few	TRBD1
CASSLPDRVGYEQYF	TGTGCCAGCAGCCTCCCAGACAGGGTCGGATACGAGCAGTACTTC	TRBJ2-7	TRBV7-2	-	TRBD1
CATSMGGDLYEQYF	TGTGCCACCAGCATGGGGGGAGATTTATACGAGCAGTACTTC	TRBJ2-7	TRBV15	-	-
CAISGTPRTSGLQDTQYF	TGTGCCATCAGTGGGACCCCGAGGACTAGCGGGCTTCAAGATACGCAGTATTTT	TRBJ2-3	TRBV10-3	-	TRBD2
CATCGGDEQYF	TGTGCCACTTGCGGGGGAGACGAGCAGTACTTC	TRBJ2-7	TRBV7-3	-	TRBD2